Each of the 18 T cell receptor beta chains below was sequenced from the same sample in a study of blood T cell repertoires in COVID-19. Clones were sequenced by immunoSEQ multiplex PCR, and TCRdb holds only the in-frame ones, with some missing. This sample carries some 70,000 clones, roughly 88% of them seen once, and the ten largest clones take 2.3%. Sequenced: peripheral blood. The receptors were gathered from a human donor in a cohort sampled during active COVID-19.

The chain combines TRBV5-1 with TRBJ1-3, with TRBD1 as a possible D gene (5 bases). The V gene lost 2 bases and the J gene lost 4 bases, with 10 bases spanning the gap. CDR1 and CDR2 from the germline V gene are SGHRS and YFSETQ. CDR3 length: 14 residues. The CDR3: CASSLGEDGNTIYF. CDR3 DNA: TGCGCCAGCAGCTTAGGGGAGGACGGAAACACCATATATTTT.

This clone was picked up a small number of times. This chain links TRBV11-2 with TRBJ2-7; a possible D gene is TRBD2 (5 bases). This CDR3 comprises 14 residues. Trimming stripped 6 bases from V and 7 bases from J, with 19 bases between. Germline V gives CDR1 SGHAT, CDR2 FQNNGV. The CDR3 DNA follows: TGTGCCAGCAGGCTAACCCGGACGTCGGGGGAGCAGTACTTC. Encoded protein: CASRLTRTSGEQYF.

This sequence joins TRBV5-1 and TRBJ2-5; 11 bases align to TRBD2. CDR1 and CDR2 from the germline V gene are SGHRS and YFSETQ. This CDR3 has 15 amino acids. After removal of 2 bases from V and 5 bases from J, the junction contained 5 bases not matched to a gene. The CDR3 here is CASSLTSGSTETQYF. CDR3 nucleotides: TGCGCCAGCAGCTTAACTAGCGGGAGTACCGAGACCCAGTACTTC.

In its sample, this clone was seen once. The chain recombines TRBV6-5 with TRBJ1-3, with TRBD1 as a possible D gene (5 bases). The ends were cut back, 0 bases at V and 0 bases at J, with 9 bases in the middle. This CDR3 has 16 amino acids. CDR1 and CDR2 (germline): MNHEY, SVGAGI. This CDR3 reads CASSYSRRGSGNTIYF. The CDR3 coding sequence is TGTGCCAGCAGTTACTCTCGAAGGGGCTCTGGAAACACCATATATTTT.

This sequence joins TRBV19 and TRBJ2-2; possible D gene TRBD2, 6 bases. Germline-derived CDR1 and CDR2 are LNHDA and SQIVND (reference sequence). The CDR3 is made up of 16 amino acids. V gave up 5 bases and J gave up 4 bases, with 17 bases separating them. CDR3 in DNA: TGTGCCAGTAGTGCGGGACTCCTAACGGGCACCGGGGAGCTGTTTTTT. Its protein product is CASSAGLLTGTGELFF.

The chain joins TRBV28 to TRBJ1-5; D might be TRBD1 (5 bases). CDR3 length equals 14 residues. The V end was cut by 6 bases, the J end by 5 bases, with 14 bases between. Germline lookup yields CDR1 MDHEN and CDR2 SYDVKM. The CDR3 bases are TGTGCCAGCAGCCTGCAGGGTTTCCATCAGCCCCAGCATTTT. It encodes CASSLQGFHQPQHF. The full variable domain, rest sourced from reference TRBV28 and TRBJ1-5, is DVKVTQSSRYLVKRTGEKVFLECVQDMDHENMFWYRQDPGLGLRLIYFSYDVKMKEKGDIPEGYSVSREKKERFSLILESASTNQTSMYLCASSLQGFHQPQHFGDGTRLSIL.

The chain has TRBV6-5 and TRBJ2-7, with 13 bases identical to TRBD2. Germline-derived CDR1 and CDR2 are MNHEY and SVGAGI. There are 16 residues in the CDR3. With V trimmed by 0 bases and J by 4 bases, 3 bases remained unmatched. The CDR3 DNA follows: TGTGCCAGCAGTTACTCGGGACTAGCGGGACCATACGAGCAGTACTTC. Its translation: CASSYSGLAGPYEQYF.

A note on this clone: A read error may account for a junction end that differs from germline. J is TRBJ2-2 and V is TRBV3-1 (or the pseudogene TRBV3-2); 12 nucleotides line up with TRBD2. The CDR3 has 18 residues. The germline CDR1 and CDR2 sequences are LGHDT and YNNKEL (reference sequence). Written as DNA, the CDR3 is TGTGCCAGCAACCAACGACTAGCGGGAGATACAAACACCGGGGAGCTGTTTTTT. Amino acids: CASNQRLAGDTNTGELFF.

This sequence joins TRBV5-1 and TRBJ1-1, with D uncertain. V lost 6 bases and J 5 bases, leaving 14 bases between the germline ends. The germline gives CDR1 SGHRS, CDR2 YFSETQ. The CDR3 covers 13 residues. The CDR3 reads CASMPKVATEAFF. The DNA of the CDR3 is TGCGCCAGCATGCCGAAAGTAGCTACTGAAGCTTTCTTT.

The chain has TRBV10-3 and TRBJ2-7; TRBD2 is a possible D gene (6 bases). Germline V gene sequence: CDR1 ENHRY, CDR2 SYGVKD. CDR3 length equals 16 residues. V lost 4 bases, J lost 3 bases, and 19 bases lay in between. CDR3 in DNA: TGTGCCATCAGTGGTCCTCCGGGGGAGGCAAACTACGAGCAGTACTTC. It yields the protein CAISGPPGEANYEQYF.

The chain uses TRBV24-1 and TRBJ2-5; D not certain. V was shortened by 5 bases and J by 5 bases, with 14 bases between the two germline ends. Germline CDR1 KGHDR, CDR2 SFDVKD. The CDR3 has 14 residues. In nucleotides, the CDR3 is TGTGCCACCAGTGGAGCGCCTACTTGGGAGACCCAGTACTTC. This translates into CATSGAPTWETQYF.

This chain uses TRBV9 with TRBJ2-7; 10 bases match TRBD1. The ends lost 4 bases at V and 6 bases at J; junction bases unmatched: 13. CDR1 and CDR2 (germline): SGDLS, YYNGEE. CDR3 length equals 16 residues. This CDR3 is CASSPHPGTGVGEQYF. The CDR3 DNA is TGTGCCAGCAGCCCCCACCCGGGGACAGGGGTGGGCGAGCAGTACTTC.

The chain carries TRBV7-9 and TRBJ1-2, with D possibly being TRBD1 (6 bases). V lost 1 base and J lost 6, with 9 bases in between. This CDR3 has 13 amino acids. Germline CDR1 and CDR2: SEHNR and FQNEAQ (reference sequence). CDR3 residues: CASSLEQGNGYTF. DNA for the CDR3: TGTGCCAGCAGCTTAGAACAGGGAAATGGCTACACCTTC. Based on the CDR3 plus reference TRBV7-9 and TRBJ1-2, the full variable domain is DTGVSQNPRHKITKRGQNVTFRCDPISEHNRLYWYRQTLGQGPEFLTYFQNEAQLEKSRLLSDRFSAERPKGSFSTLEIQRTEQGDSAMYLCASSLEQGNGYTFGSGTRLTVV.

The rearrangement joins TRBV6-5 to TRBJ2-7; D might be TRBD1 (6 bases). This CDR3 spans 13 amino acids. CDR1 and CDR2 (germline): MNHEY, SVGAGI. V was cut by 7 bases and J by 0 bases, with 10 bases left in between. CDR3 bases: TGTGCCAGCAACTTACAGGGCTCCTACGAGCAGTACTTC. Protein: CASNLQGSYEQYF.

The chain uses TRBV12-5 and TRBJ2-3, with TRBD1 identical over 10 bases. V lost 7 bases to trimming and J lost 6 bases; unmatched junction nucleotides: 10. Germline V gene lookup returns CDR1 LGHNT and CDR2 FRNRAP. The CDR3 is made up of 15 amino acids. The CDR3 region is CASALRGQGTDTQYF. The CDR3, as DNA: TGTGCTAGTGCCCTGAGGGGACAGGGGACCGATACGCAGTATTTT.

The CDR3: CASTPGLEKNIQYF. The CDR3 coding sequence is TGTGCCAGTACCCCGGGACTAGAAAAAAACATTCAGTACTTC. The chain recombines TRBV19 with TRBJ2-4; 8 nucleotides agree with TRBD2. This CDR3 has 14 residues. Germline loops: CDR1 LNHDA, CDR2 SQIVND (reference sequence). V shed 7 bases and J 4 bases; nucleotides not matched to a gene: 6.

This chain connects TRBV19 to TRBJ2-7, with D possibly TRBD2 on 6 matching bases. Trimming took 3 bases from V and 3 from J, leaving 12 bases between them. CDR3 length equals 14 residues. Germline CDR1 is LNHDA and CDR2 is SQIVND (reference sequence). The CDR3 here is CASSMGGVSYEQYF. The CDR3 nucleotides are TGTGCCAGTAGTATGGGCGGGGTTAGCTACGAGCAGTACTTC.

CDR3 residues: CASRRPTRYEQYF. The CDR3 DNA is TGTGCCAGCAGACGGCCTACCAGGTACGAGCAGTACTTC. The chain uses TRBV7-2 and TRBJ2-7; no firm D call. CDR3 length: 13 amino acids. The germline CDR1 and CDR2 sequences are SGHTA and FQGNSA. V dropped 6 bases and J dropped 4 bases, with 13 bases sitting between them.